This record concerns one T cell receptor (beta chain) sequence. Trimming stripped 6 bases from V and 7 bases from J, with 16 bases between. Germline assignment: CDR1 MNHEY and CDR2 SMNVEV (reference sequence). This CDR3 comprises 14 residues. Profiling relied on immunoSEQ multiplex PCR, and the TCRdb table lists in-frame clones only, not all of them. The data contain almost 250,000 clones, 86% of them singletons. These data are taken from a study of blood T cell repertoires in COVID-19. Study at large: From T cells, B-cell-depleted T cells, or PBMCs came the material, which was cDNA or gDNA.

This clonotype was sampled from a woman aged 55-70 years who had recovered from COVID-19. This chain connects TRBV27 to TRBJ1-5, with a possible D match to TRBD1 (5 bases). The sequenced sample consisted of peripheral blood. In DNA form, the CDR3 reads TGTGCCAGCAGAAAATTGACAGCCAGCCAGCCCCAGCATTTT. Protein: CASRKLTASQPQHF.